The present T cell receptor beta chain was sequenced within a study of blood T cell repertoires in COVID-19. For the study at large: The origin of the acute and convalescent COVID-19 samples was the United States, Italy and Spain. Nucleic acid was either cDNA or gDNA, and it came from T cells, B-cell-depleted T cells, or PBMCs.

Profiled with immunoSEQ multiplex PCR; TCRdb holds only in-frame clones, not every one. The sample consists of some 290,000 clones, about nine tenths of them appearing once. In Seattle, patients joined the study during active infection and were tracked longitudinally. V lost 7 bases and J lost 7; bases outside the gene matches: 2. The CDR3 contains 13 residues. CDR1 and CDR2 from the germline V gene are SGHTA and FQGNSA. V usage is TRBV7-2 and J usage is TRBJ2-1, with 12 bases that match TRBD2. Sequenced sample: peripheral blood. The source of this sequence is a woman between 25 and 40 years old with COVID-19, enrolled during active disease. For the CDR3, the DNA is TGTGCCAGCAAGCTAGCGGGAGGGAATGAGCAGTTCTTC. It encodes CASKLAGGNEQFF.